These 25 T cell receptor beta chains originate from one sample sequenced in a study of shared clonotypes between healthy human individuals. The protocol was immunoSEQ multiplex PCR, while the TCRdb copy is restricted to in-frame clones and leaves out a portion. The data show 800,000 to 1,200,000 clones, 75% to 85% seen once. The sample comprised memory CD4+ T cells from PBMCs. Subset specified: CD45RA-negative fraction. These receptors originate from a man in his late teens or twenties in good health. Some clones in this sample may be carry-over from other donors' samples.

This clone turned up a few times. The rearrangement links TRBV28 to TRBJ2-1; D unresolved. Trimming shortened V by 6 bases and J by 5 bases, and 5 bases separated the two germline ends. Looked up from germline, CDR1 is MDHEN and CDR2 is SYDVKM. This CDR3 region has 11 residues. The CDR3 region is CASREHNEQFF. Here the CDR3 DNA reads TGTGCCAGCAGGGAACACAATGAGCAGTTCTTC.

This chain links TRBV7-9 with TRBJ2-5; 13 bases match TRBD2. V shed 5 bases and J 4 bases; nucleotides not matched to a gene: 13. Germline lookup yields CDR1 SEHNR and CDR2 FQNEAQ (reference sequence). The CDR3 is made up of 18 amino acids. CDR3 region: CASSPRLAGGPVPETQYF. The CDR3 DNA reads TGTGCCAGCAGCCCTCGACTAGCGGGAGGCCCCGTGCCAGAGACCCAGTACTTC.

This chain uses TRBV9 with TRBJ2-3; 9 bases align to TRBD1. The CDR3 extends over 16 amino acids. Trimming at V came to 3 bases and at J to 6 bases, leaving 11 bases not matched to a gene. Germline assignment: CDR1 SGDLS and CDR2 YYNGEE. CDR3 in DNA: TGTGCCAGCAGCGATAGGGGGACAGGGTATGTGGATACGCAGTATTTT. It is translated as CASSDRGTGYVDTQYF.

V gene TRBV9 combines with J gene TRBJ2-1; D might be TRBD1 (5 bases). Trimming pared 4 bases from V and 7 bases from J, leaving 15 bases between. Germline assignment: CDR1 SGDLS and CDR2 YYNGEE. The CDR3 has 14 residues. CDR3 region: CASSLGGAQNEQFF. The DNA of the CDR3 is TGTGCCAGCAGCCTAGGTGGGGCGCAAAATGAGCAGTTCTTC.

DNA for the CDR3: TGTGCCAGCAGCGCCGGATTTGGGCGCCCCAGGGCCACTGAAGCTTTCTTT. Protein: CASSAGFGRPRATEAFF. The V and J genes are TRBV21-1 and TRBJ1-1; the DNA was not used to check the table's D call, TRBD1. TRBV21-1 is given as a pseudogene. This CDR3 is built from 17 residues.

V gene TRBV5-1 combines with J gene TRBJ1-5; D gene uncertain. The germline V gene encodes CDR1 SGHRS and CDR2 YFSETQ. The ends were cut back, 4 bases at V and 6 bases at J, with 20 bases in the middle. CDR3 size: 16 residues. The CDR3 sequence is CASSPNIKIDGQPQHF. CDR3 bases: TGCGCCAGCAGCCCAAACATTAAAATAGACGGTCAGCCCCAGCATTTT.

V is TRBV7-9 and J is TRBJ2-3; no clear D gene. The germline CDR1 and CDR2 sequences are SEHNR and FQNEAQ (reference sequence). Trimming removed 5 bases from V and 2 bases from J, with 17 bases in between. The CDR3 has 16 residues. CDR3 DNA: TGTGCCAGCAGCGCAACCCGGGCCCTGAACACAGATACGCAGTATTTT. It encodes CASSATRALNTDTQYF.

V and J are TRBV6-1 and TRBJ2-7, with 7 bases fitting TRBD1. From germline, CDR1 is MNHNS and CDR2 SASEGT. V lost 3 bases, J lost 0 bases, and 11 bases stayed unmatched. This CDR3 region has 17 residues. The CDR3 protein is CASSDAFGTESSYEQYF. CDR3 nucleotides: TGTGCCAGCAGTGACGCATTCGGGACAGAAAGCTCCTACGAGCAGTACTTC.

This clone turned up a few times. The genes are TRBV28 and TRBJ1-2; D is unresolved. This CDR3 region has 11 residues. Trimming stripped 8 bases from V and 0 bases from J, with 4 bases between. Germline V CDR1 and CDR2: MDHEN, SYDVKM. CDR3 sequence: CASEANYGYTF. Written as DNA, the CDR3 is TGTGCCAGCGAAGCTAACTATGGCTACACCTTC.

This clone was found once. CDR3 residues: CAWSVFGTGTYEQYF. The CDR3 nucleotides are TGTGCCTGGAGTGTATTCGGGACAGGGACCTACGAGCAGTACTTC. This chain connects TRBV30 to TRBJ2-7; TRBD1 matches 9 bases. CDR1 and CDR2 from the germline V gene are GTSNPN and SVGIG (reference sequence). The CDR3 has 15 amino acids. V gave up 0 bases and J gave up 2 bases; unmatched junction bases: 5. Full variable domain (rest looked up from reference TRBV30 and TRBJ2-7): SQTIHQWPATLVQPVGSPLSLECTVEGTSNPNLYWYRQAAGRGLQLLFYSVGIGQISSEVPQNLSASRPQDRQFILSSKKLLLSDSGFYLCAWSVFGTGTYEQYFGPGTRLTVT.

The gene calls are TRBV28 and TRBJ1-4; D not certain. Germline assignment: CDR1 MDHEN and CDR2 SYDVKM. V gave up 10 bases and J gave up 7 bases, with 16 bases separating them. The CDR3 is 13 amino acids. CDR3 region: CATHRGLGEKLFF. CDR3 nucleotides: TGTGCCACCCACCGGGGATTAGGTGAAAAACTGTTTTTT.

The V gene is TRBV18, the J gene TRBJ2-7; 12 nucleotides line up with TRBD2. The CDR3 spans 14 residues. The V and J ends lost 2 bases and 5 bases, in that order; junction bases with no gene match: 1. CDR1 is KGHSH, CDR2 LQKENI, per germline. The CDR3: CASSPRLAGDEQYF. CDR3 in DNA: TGTGCCAGCTCACCAAGACTAGCGGGAGACGAGCAGTACTTC.

This clone occurred once. V gene TRBV7-8 combines with J gene TRBJ2-2; 12 nucleotides line up with TRBD1. This CDR3 has 17 amino acids. Germline V gene data show CDR1 as SGHVS and CDR2 as FQNEAQ. V dropped 4 bases and J dropped 7; count of bases not matched to a gene: 10. This CDR3 reads CASSSHRDRGRVGELFF. DNA of the CDR3: TGTGCCAGCAGCTCCCACCGGGACAGGGGGCGAGTCGGGGAGCTGTTTTTT.

This clone was counted only a few times. The chain is built from TRBV2 and TRBJ2-7; D not resolved. This CDR3 comprises 12 residues. V shed 7 bases and J shed 2 bases, with 9 bases lying between them. The germline V gene has CDR1 SNHLY and CDR2 FYNNEI. The CDR3 is CASNFPAYEQYF. CDR3 in DNA: TGTGCCAGCAACTTCCCCGCCTACGAGCAGTACTTC.

Concerning this clone: This specimen includes other DNA sequences encoding the same CDR3. The chain uses TRBV2 and TRBJ2-5; tentative D call: TRBD2 (6 bases). The germline V gene has CDR1 SNHLY and CDR2 FYNNEI. Between the trimmed V and J ends, which lost 4 bases and 5 bases, there was a span of 11 bases. The CDR3 length is 13 residues. As DNA, the CDR3 is TGTGCCAGCAGTGGGCAGGGAGGCGAGACCCAGTACTTC. Its translation: CASSGQGGETQYF. Drawing the rest from reference TRBV2 and TRBJ2-5, the complete variable domain is EPEVTQTPSHQVTQMGQEVILRCVPISNHLYFYWYRQILGQKVEFLVSFYNNEISEKSEIFDDQFSVERPDGSNFTLKIRSTKLEDSAMYFCASSGQGGETQYFGPGTRLLVL.

V is TRBV6-1 and J is TRBJ2-1; D is unclear. The V end was cut by 4 bases, the J end by 4 bases, with 11 bases between. This CDR3 comprises 14 residues. In germline, CDR1 is MNHNS, CDR2 SASEGT. CDR3 sequence (DNA): TGTGCCAGCAGTGGATCGACTGATTACAATGAGCAGTTCTTC. It encodes CASSGSTDYNEQFF.

As for this clone: The same CDR3 can be traced to other DNA sequences in this sample. The V and J genes are TRBV5-1 and TRBJ2-2; 10 bases fit TRBD1. The CDR3 loop spans 15 amino acids. The junction had 1 base not matched to a gene; V was cut back by 2 bases and J by 3 bases. In germline, CDR1 is SGHRS, CDR2 YFSETQ. CDR3 nucleotide sequence: TGCGCCAGCAGCTTAGGGACAGGGGACACCGGGGAGCTGTTTTTT. This encodes CASSLGTGDTGELFF.

This clone was seen a few times. The CDR3 protein is CASSPFEGYTF. The CDR3 nucleotides read TGTGCCAGCAGCCCCTTCGAAGGCTACACCTTC. V gene TRBV28 combines with J gene TRBJ1-2; D not resolved. Germline V lookup: CDR1 MDHEN, CDR2 SYDVKM. The length of the CDR3 is 11 residues. With 6 bases removed from V and 8 bases from J, the gap between germline ends came to 10 bases.

This sequence joins TRBV4-2 and TRBJ2-7; weak D call: TRBD2 (5 bases). The ends were cut back, 2 bases at V and 3 bases at J, with 11 bases in the middle. In germline, CDR1 is LGHNA, CDR2 YNFKEQ. The CDR3 sequence is 14 residues long. CDR3 residues: CASSQRHGGYEQYF. The CDR3 DNA is TGTGCCAGCAGCCAACGACATGGAGGCTACGAGCAGTACTTC.

The gene calls are TRBV4-2 and TRBJ2-7, with D perhaps TRBD2 (6 bases). V lost 0 bases and J lost 2, with 8 bases in between. The CDR3 totals 14 residues. Germline V CDR1 and CDR2: LGHNA, YNFKEQ. The CDR3 DNA reads TGTGCCAGCAGCCAAGAGGAGGGCGCCTACGAGCAGTACTTC. Protein sequence: CASSQEEGAYEQYF.

Note on this clone: Different DNA sequences within this sample yield the same CDR3. The CDR3: CSARGGDTQYF. CDR3 nucleotides: TGCAGTGCCCGAGGGGGGGATACGCAGTATTTT. The V call is TRBV20-1, the J call TRBJ2-3; the D gene could be TRBD1 or TRBD2 (6 bases each). Trimming cost V 6 bases and J 6 bases, with 10 bases left between them. CDR3 size: 11 residues. Per germline, CDR1 DFQATT and CDR2 SNEGSKA (reference sequence).

V is TRBV7-2 and J is TRBJ2-1; TRBD2 matches at 8 bases. The germline V gene has CDR1 SGHTA and CDR2 FQGNSA. This CDR3 region has 18 residues. V shed 5 bases and J 2 bases; nucleotides not matched to a gene: 14. The CDR3 here is CASSLQVGSGGTYNEQFF. Here the CDR3 DNA reads TGTGCCAGCAGCCTACAGGTTGGGTCGGGAGGGACCTACAATGAGCAGTTCTTC.

The rearrangement links TRBV28 to TRBJ2-3, with D tentatively TRBD2 (5 bases). CDR3 size: 13 residues. Trimming shortened V by 1 base and J by 7 bases, and 9 bases separated the two germline ends. Germline assignment: CDR1 MDHEN and CDR2 SYDVKM. CDR3 DNA sequence: TGTGCCAGCAGTTTATCCGGCGGGTATACGCAGTATTTT. Translated: CASSLSGGYTQYF.

The chain employs TRBV14 and TRBJ2-6; D gene ambiguous. The CDR3 sequence is 17 residues long. Trimming removed 4 bases from V and 1 base from J, with 14 bases in between. Germline CDR1 and CDR2: SGHDN and FVKESK. The DNA of the CDR3 is TGTGCCAGCAGCCGTGGTGAGGCCCTATCTGGGGCCAACGTCCTGACTTTC. This codes for CASSRGEALSGANVLTF.

The chain has TRBV7-9 and TRBJ1-1; no firm D call. Germline V gene sequence: CDR1 SEHNR, CDR2 FQNEAQ (reference sequence). CDR3 length: 13 residues. Trimming took off 6 bases at V and 2 bases at J, with 10 bases between the two ends. The CDR3 DNA reads TGTGCCAGCAGACCTGCCGGAAACACTGAAGCTTTCTTT. Amino acids: CASRPAGNTEAFF. Variable domain in full (rest from reference TRBV7-9 and TRBJ1-1): DTGVSQNPRHKITKRGQNVTFRCDPISEHNRLYWYRQTLGQGPEFLTYFQNEAQLEKSRLLSDRFSAERPKGSFSTLEIQRTEQGDSAMYLCASRPAGNTEAFFGQGTRLTVV.